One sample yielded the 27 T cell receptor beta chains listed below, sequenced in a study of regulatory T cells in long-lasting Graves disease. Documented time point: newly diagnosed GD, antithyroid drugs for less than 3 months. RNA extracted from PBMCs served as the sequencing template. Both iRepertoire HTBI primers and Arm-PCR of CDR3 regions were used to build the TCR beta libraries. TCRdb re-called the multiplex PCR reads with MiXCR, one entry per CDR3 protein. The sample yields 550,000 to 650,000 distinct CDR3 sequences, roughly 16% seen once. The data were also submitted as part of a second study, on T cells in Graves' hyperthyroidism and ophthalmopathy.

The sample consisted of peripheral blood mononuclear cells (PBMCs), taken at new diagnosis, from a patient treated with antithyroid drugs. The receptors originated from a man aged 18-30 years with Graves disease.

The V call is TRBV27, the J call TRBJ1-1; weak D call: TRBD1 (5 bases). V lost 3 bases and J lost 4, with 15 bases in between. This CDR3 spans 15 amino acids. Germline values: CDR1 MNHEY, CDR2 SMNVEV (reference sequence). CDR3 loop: CASSFLGAGSTEAFF. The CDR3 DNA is TGTGCCAGCAGTTTTCTCGGGGCAGGATCCACTGAAGCTTTCTTT.

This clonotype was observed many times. The CDR3 sequence: CASSLLRERGYEQYF. As DNA, the CDR3 is TGTGCCAGCAGCTTGTTACGGGAGAGAGGGTACGAGCAGTACTTC. The rearrangement uses TRBV11-2 and TRBJ2-7, with D perhaps TRBD2 (6 bases). The CDR3 has 15 amino acids. Per germline, CDR1 SGHAT and CDR2 FQNNGV. V was pared by 3 bases and J by 4 bases, with 16 bases between. Variable domain in full (rest from reference TRBV11-2 and TRBJ2-7): EAGVAQSPRYKIIEKRQSVAFWCNPISGHATLYWYQQILGQGPKLLIQFQNNGVVDDSQLPKDRFSAERLKGVDSTLKIQPAKLEDSAVYLCASSLLRERGYEQYFGPGTRLTVT.

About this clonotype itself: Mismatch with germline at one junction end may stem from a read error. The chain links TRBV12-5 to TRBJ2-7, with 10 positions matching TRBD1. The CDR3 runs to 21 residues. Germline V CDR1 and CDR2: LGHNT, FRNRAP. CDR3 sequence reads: CASGLGIPGQGTLFGPYEQHF. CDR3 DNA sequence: TGTGCTAGTGGTTTGGGCATACCGGGACAGGGGACTCTCTTTGGTCCCTACGAGCAGCACTTC. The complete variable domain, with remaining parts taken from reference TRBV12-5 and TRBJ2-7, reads DARVTQTPRHKVTEMGQEVTMRCQPILGHNTVFWYRQTMMQGLELLAYFRNRAPLDDSGMPKDRFSAEMPDATLATLKIQPSEPRDSAVYFCASGLGIPGQGTLFGPYEQHFGPGTRLTVT.

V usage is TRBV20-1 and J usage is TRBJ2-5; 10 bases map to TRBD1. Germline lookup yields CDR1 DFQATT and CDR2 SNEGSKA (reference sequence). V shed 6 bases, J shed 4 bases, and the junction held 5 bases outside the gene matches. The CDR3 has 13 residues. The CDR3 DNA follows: TGCAGTGCCCCCCGGGACAGGGGAGAGACCCAGTACTTC. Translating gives CSAPRDRGETQYF.

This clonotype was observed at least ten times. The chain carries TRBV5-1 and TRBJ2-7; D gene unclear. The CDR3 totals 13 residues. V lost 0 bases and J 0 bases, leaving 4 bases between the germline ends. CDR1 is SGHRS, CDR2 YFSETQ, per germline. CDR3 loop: CASSLETSYEQYF. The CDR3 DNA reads TGCGCCAGCAGCTTGGAGACCTCCTACGAGCAGTACTTC.

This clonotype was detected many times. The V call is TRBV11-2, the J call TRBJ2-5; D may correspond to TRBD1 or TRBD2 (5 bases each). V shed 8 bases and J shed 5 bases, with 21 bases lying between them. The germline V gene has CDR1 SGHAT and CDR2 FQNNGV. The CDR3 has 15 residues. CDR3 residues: CASSGWDHEGETQYF. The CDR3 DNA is TGTGCCAGCTCAGGGTGGGACCACGAAGGGGAGACCCAGTACTTC.

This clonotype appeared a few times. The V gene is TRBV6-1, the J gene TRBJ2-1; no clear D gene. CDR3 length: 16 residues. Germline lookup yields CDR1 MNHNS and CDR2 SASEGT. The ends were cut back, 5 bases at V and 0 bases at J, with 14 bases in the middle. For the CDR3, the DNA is TGTGCCAGCAGTCCGACGCGGTCAAGCTCCTACAATGAGCAGTTCTTC. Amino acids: CASSPTRSSSYNEQFF.

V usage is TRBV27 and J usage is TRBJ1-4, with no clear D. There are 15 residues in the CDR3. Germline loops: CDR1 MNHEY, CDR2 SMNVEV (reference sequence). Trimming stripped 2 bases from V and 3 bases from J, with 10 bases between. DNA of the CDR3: TGTGCCAGCAGTTTAAGCTTCTCCGCTAATGAAAAACTGTTTTTT. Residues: CASSLSFSANEKLFF.

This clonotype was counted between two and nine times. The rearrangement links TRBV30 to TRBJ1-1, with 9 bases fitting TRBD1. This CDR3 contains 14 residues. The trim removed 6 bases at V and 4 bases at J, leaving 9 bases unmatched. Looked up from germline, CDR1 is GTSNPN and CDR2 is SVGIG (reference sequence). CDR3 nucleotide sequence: TGTGCCTGTACAGTAAGGACAGGGGCCACTGAAGCTTTCTTT. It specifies CACTVRTGATEAFF.

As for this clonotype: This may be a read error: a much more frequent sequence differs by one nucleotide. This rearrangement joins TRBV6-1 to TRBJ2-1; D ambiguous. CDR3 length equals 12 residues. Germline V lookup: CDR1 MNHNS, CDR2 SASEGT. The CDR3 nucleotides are TGTGCCAGCACCAGCTCCTACAATGAGCGGTTCTTC. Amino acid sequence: CASTSSYNERFF.

CDR3 loop: CSVEAFSGSGANVLTF. The CDR3 DNA is TGCAGCGTTGAAGCCTTCAGTGGCTCTGGGGCCAACGTCCTGACTTTC. This chain links TRBV29-1 with TRBJ2-6; D is unclear. The germline V gene encodes CDR1 SQVTM and CDR2 ANQGSEA. V lost 1 base and J lost 0, with 10 bases in between. This CDR3 contains 16 residues. Full variable domain (outside the CDR3, taken from reference TRBV29-1 and TRBJ2-6): SAVISQKPSRDICQRGTSLTIQCQVDSQVTMMFWYRQQPGQSLTLIATANQGSEATYESGFVIDKFPISRPNLTFSTLTVSNMSPEDSSIYLCSVEAFSGSGANVLTFGAGSRLTVL.

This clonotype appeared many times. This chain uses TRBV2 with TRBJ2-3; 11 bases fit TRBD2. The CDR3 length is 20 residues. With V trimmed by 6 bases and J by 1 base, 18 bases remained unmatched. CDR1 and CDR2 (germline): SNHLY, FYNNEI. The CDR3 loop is CASRGWTSGSTRRGTDTQYF. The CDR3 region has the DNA TGTGCCAGCAGGGGCTGGACTAGCGGGTCCACGAGGCGGGGCACAGATACGCAGTATTTT.

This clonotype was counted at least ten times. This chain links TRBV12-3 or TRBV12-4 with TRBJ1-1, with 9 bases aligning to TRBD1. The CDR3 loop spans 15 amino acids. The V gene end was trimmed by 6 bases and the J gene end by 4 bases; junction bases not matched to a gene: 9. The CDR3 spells CASRPGPGQGTEAFF. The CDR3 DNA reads TGTGCCAGCAGACCTGGACCGGGACAGGGCACTGAAGCTTTCTTT.

Here the CDR3 reads CASSLTSSGTTSQYF. The CDR3 nucleotides read TGTGCCAGCAGCTTGACCTCTAGCGGGACGACATCTCAGTATTTT. This chain links TRBV7-9 with TRBJ2-3, with 9 bases matching TRBD2. CDR1 and CDR2 from the germline V gene are SEHNR and FQNEAQ (reference sequence). The CDR3 runs 15 residues. Trimming removed 3 bases from V and 12 bases from J; junction bases left unmatched: 13.

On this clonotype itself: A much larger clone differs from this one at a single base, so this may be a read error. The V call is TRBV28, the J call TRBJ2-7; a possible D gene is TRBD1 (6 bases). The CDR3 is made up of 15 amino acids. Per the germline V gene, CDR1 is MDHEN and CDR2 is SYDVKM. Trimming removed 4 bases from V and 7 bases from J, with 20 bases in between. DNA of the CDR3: TGTGCCAGCAGTTCAGGACAGCTCGGCTACAATGAGCAGTACTTC. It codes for CASSSGQLGYNEQYF.

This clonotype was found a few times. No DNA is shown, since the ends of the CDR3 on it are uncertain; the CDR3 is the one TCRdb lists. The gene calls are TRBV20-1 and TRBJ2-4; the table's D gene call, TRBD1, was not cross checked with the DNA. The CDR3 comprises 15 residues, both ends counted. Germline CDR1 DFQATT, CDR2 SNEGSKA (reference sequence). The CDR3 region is CSARVGRGTPYLEYF.

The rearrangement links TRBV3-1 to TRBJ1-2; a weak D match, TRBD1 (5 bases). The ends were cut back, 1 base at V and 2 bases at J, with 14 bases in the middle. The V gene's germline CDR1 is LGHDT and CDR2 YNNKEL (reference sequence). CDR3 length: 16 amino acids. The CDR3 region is CASSQALLRQNYGYTF. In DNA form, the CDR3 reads TGTGCCAGCAGCCAAGCCCTCCTCCGACAGAACTATGGCTACACCTTC.

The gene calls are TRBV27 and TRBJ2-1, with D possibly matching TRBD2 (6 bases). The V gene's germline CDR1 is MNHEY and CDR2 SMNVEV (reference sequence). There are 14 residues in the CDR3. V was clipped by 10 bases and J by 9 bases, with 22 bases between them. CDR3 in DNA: TGTGCCACCAGAGGGGACTCAGTAGGCGGTGAGCAGTTCTTC. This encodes CATRGDSVGGEQFF.

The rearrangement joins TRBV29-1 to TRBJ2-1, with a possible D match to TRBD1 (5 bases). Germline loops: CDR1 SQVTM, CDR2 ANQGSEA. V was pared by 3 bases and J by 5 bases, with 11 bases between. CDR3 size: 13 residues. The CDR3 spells CSVDVRVNNEQFF. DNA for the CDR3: TGCAGCGTTGACGTCAGGGTGAACAATGAGCAGTTCTTC.

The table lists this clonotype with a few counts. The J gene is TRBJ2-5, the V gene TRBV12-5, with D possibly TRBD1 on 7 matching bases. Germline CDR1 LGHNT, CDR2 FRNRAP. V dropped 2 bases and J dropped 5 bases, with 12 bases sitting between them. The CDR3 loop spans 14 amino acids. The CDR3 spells CASGLFSGGETQYF. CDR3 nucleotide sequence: TGTGCTAGTGGTTTGTTTTCAGGGGGGGAGACCCAGTACTTC.

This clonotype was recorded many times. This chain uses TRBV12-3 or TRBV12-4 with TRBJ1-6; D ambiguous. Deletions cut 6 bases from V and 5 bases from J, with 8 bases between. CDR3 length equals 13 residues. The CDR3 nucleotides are TGTGCCAGCAGGCTCATAGATAATTCACCCCTCCACTTT. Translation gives CASRLIDNSPLHF.

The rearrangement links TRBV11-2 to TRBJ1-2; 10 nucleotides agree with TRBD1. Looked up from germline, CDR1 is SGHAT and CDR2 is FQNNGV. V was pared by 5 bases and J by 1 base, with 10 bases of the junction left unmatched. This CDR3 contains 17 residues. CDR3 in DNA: TGTGCCAGCAGCCCTAGGACCGGGACAGGGGTTAACTATGGCTACACCTTC. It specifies CASSPRTGTGVNYGYTF.

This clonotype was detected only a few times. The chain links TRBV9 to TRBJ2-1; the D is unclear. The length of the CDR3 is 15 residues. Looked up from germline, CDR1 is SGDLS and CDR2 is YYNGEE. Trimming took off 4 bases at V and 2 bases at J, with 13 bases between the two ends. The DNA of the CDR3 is TGTGCCAGCAGCACCTCTAGTATGCCCTACAATGAGCAGTTCTTC. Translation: CASSTSSMPYNEQFF.

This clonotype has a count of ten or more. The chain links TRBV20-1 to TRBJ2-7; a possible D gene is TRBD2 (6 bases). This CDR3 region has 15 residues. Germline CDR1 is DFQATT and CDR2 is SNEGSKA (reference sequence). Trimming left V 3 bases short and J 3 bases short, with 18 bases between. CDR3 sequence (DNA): TGCAGTGCTAGCAACGCCGGGACTTCCTTCTACGAGCAGTACTTC. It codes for CSASNAGTSFYEQYF.

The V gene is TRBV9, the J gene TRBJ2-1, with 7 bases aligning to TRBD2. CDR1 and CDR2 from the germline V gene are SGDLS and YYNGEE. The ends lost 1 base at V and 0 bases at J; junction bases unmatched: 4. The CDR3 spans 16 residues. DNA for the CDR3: TGTGCCAGCAGCGTACTAGCGGAGAGCTCCTACAATGAGCAGTTCTTC. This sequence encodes CASSVLAESSYNEQFF.

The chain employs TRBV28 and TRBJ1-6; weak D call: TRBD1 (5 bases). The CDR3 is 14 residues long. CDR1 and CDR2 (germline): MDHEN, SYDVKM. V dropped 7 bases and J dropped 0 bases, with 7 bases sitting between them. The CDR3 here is CASIGGSYNSPLHF. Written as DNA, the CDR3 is TGTGCCAGCATTGGGGGCTCCTATAATTCACCCCTCCACTTT.

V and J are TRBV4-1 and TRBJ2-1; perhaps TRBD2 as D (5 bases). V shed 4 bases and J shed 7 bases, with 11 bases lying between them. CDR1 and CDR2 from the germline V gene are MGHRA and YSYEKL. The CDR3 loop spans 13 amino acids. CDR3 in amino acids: CASSRSVANEQFF. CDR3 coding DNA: TGCGCCAGCAGCCGGTCGGTAGCGAATGAGCAGTTCTTC.